A single TCR beta chain is shown here with its context. This sample is part of a study of blood T cell repertoires in COVID-19. Across 24 US areas, participants ranged in age from 18 to 89 years. Resolution of symptoms, clearance, or two negative PCRs was present in recovered Cohort 3 donors. In the original workflow: Reference gene primer amplification gave nucleated cell count estimates. The method was immunoSEQ multiplex PCR; TCRdb's version includes in-frame clones alone and lacks a portion of them. The D gene and trimming were derived from the DNA, and the V and J assignments and clone size from that table. Of around 190,000 clones listed, 70% to 90% are singletons. Germline CDR1 and CDR2: MNHEY and SMNVEV (reference sequence). The CDR3 totals 13 residues. Trimming took 2 bases from V and 1 from J, leaving 6 bases between them.

The rearrangement links TRBV27 to TRBJ2-7; weak D call: TRBD1 (5 bases). The sample taken for sequencing was PBMCs or T cells enriched from blood (not recorded which). The receptor's source is a man aged 40-49 years who had recovered from COVID-19. CDR3 amino acids: CASSLRGSYEQYF. CDR3 DNA: TGTGCCAGCAGTTTAAGGGGATCCTACGAGCAGTACTTC.